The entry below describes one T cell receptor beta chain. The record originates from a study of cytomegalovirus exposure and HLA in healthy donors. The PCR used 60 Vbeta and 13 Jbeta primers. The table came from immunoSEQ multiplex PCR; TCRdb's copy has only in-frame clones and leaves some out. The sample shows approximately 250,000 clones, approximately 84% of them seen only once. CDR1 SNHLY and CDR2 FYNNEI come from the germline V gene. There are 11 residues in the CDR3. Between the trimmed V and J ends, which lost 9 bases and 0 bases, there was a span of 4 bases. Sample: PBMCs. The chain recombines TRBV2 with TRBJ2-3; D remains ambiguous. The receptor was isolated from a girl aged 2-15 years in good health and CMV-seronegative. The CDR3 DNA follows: TGTGCCAGGGCTAGCACAGATACGCAGTATTTT. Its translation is CARASTDTQYF. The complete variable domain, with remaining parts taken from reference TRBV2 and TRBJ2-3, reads EPEVTQTPSHQVTQMGQEVILRCVPISNHLYFYWYRQILGQKVEFLVSFYNNEISEKSEIFDDQFSVERPDGSNFTLKIRSTKLEDSAMYFCARASTDTQYFGPGTRLTVL.